The 4 T cell receptor beta chains reported below all come from one sample, sequenced in a study of CD8+ T cells in alopecia areata. Described treatment: oral pan-JAK inhibitor, 5-10 mg twice daily. Sequencing used cDNA as its template, made by extracting RNA and reverse transcribing it. Sequenced by immunoSEQ multiplex PCR; TCRdb stores in-frame clones only, minus some. The profile shows fewer than 350,000 clones, about three fifths of them singletons. Sequencing was performed on CD4+ T cells sorted from blood, taken at week 24, from a patient treated with tofacitinib. These receptors were collected from a human donor with alopecia areata.

The V call is TRBV7-9, the J call TRBJ2-6; TRBD1 agrees at 8 bases. V shed 5 bases, J shed 5 bases, and the junction held 17 bases outside the gene matches. Germline V gene data show CDR1 as SEHNR and CDR2 as FQNEAQ (reference sequence). CDR3 length equals 19 residues. CDR3 residues: CASSPLTGGRPLRANVLTF. The CDR3 bases are TGTGCCAGCAGCCCACTTACAGGGGGACGACCTCTTAGGGCCAACGTCCTGACTTTC.

V and J are TRBV4-3 and TRBJ2-3; no clear D. V lost 8 bases and J lost 3, with 15 bases in between. There are 14 residues in the CDR3. Germline CDR1 is LGHNA and CDR2 is YSLEER. CDR3 DNA: TGCGCCAGCTCTAACGGCCCGGAAACAGATACGCAGTATTTT. Amino acids: CASSNGPETDTQYF.

This clone came up a few times. The CDR3 DNA sequence: TGCAGCGTTGAATCCGGGGCGAGCCAAGAGACCCAGTACTTC. Translated, it gives CSVESGASQETQYF. J is TRBJ2-5 and V is TRBV29-1; perhaps D is TRBD1 or TRBD2 (5 bases each). The germline gives CDR1 SQVTM, CDR2 ANQGSEA. The CDR3 contains 14 residues. Between the trimmed V and J ends, which lost 2 bases and 1 base, there was a span of 11 bases. The full variable domain, in which reference TRBV29-1 and TRBJ2-5 provide the parts outside the CDR3, is SAVISQKPSRDICQRGTSLTIQCQVDSQVTMMFWYRQQPGQSLTLIATANQGSEATYESGFVIDKFPISRPNLTFSTLTVSNMSPEDSSIYLCSVESGASQETQYFGPGTRLLVL.

This chain connects TRBV9 to TRBJ1-3; D is undetermined. V lost 2 bases to trimming and J lost 0 bases, with 9 bases between them. The CDR3 is made up of 15 amino acids. Germline lookup yields CDR1 SGDLS and CDR2 YYNGEE. CDR3 protein: CASSVDPSSGNTIYF. The CDR3 DNA reads TGTGCCAGCAGCGTCGACCCTAGCTCTGGAAACACCATATATTTT.